Shown below are 9 T cell receptor beta chains from a single sample sequenced in a study of shared clonotypes between healthy human individuals. Produced via immunoSEQ multiplex PCR; TCRdb's table is partial and in-frame only. The top ten clones hold roughly 0.13% of a sample with 2 million to 2.5 million clones, more than 90% of them seen once. The sequenced sample was naive CD4+ T cells sorted from blood. Described subset: CD45RA+ positively selected. These receptors were collected from a man younger than 30 in good health.

This clone occurred once. The chain recombines TRBV5-1 with TRBJ2-7; 14 nucleotides line up with TRBD2. CDR1 is SGHRS, CDR2 YFSETQ, per germline. There are 19 residues in the CDR3. V shed 4 bases and J 4 bases; nucleotides not matched to a gene: 16. The CDR3 nucleotides are TGCGCCAGCAGCGAAGATTATGGGACTAGCGGGAGACAGACTTACGAGCAGTACTTC. Encoded protein: CASSEDYGTSGRQTYEQYF.

V usage is TRBV29-1 and J usage is TRBJ2-1, with 10 positions matching TRBD2. The CDR3 sequence is 15 residues long. CDR1 SQVTM and CDR2 ANQGSEA come from the germline V gene. Losses at the gene ends were 8 bases for V and 6 bases for J; bases not matched to a gene: 13. The CDR3 nucleotides are TGCAGCTTCCTGGCCGCAGCGGGGGGGATCAATGAGCAGTTCTTC. It encodes CSFLAAAGGINEQFF.

This sequence joins TRBV7-8 and TRBJ1-5; D possibly corresponds to TRBD1 (5 bases). Germline CDR1 SGHVS, CDR2 FQNEAQ. The CDR3 is 18 residues long. Trimming took 5 bases from V and 2 from J, leaving 22 bases between them. This chain's CDR3 is CASSRQRDSDLGNQPQHF. The CDR3 DNA reads TGTGCCAGCAGCCGCCAGCGGGACTCGGATTTGGGCAATCAGCCCCAGCATTTT.

This chain connects TRBV6-5 to TRBJ1-1; possibly TRBD1 for D (6 bases). The CDR3 extends over 13 amino acids. The V gene lost 2 bases and the J gene lost 10 bases, with 14 bases spanning the gap. Germline V gives CDR1 MNHEY, CDR2 SVGAGI. The CDR3 bases are TGTGCCAGCAGTTACCCTCAGGGGAAGGGAGCTTTCTTT. This encodes CASSYPQGKGAFF.

The chain employs TRBV2 and TRBJ1-2; no reliable D call. Germline CDR1 reads SNHLY; CDR2 reads FYNNEI. V was trimmed by 4 bases and J by 8 bases, leaving 8 bases between them. The length of the CDR3 is 11 residues. CDR3 DNA sequence: TGTGCCAGCAGTGTTGAAACGGGCTACACCTTC. Amino acids: CASSVETGYTF.

The chain couples TRBV2 to TRBJ1-4; TRBD1 matches 7 bases. V was pared by 6 bases and J by 8 bases, with 9 bases of the junction left unmatched. The CDR3 consists of 14 residues. Looked up from germline, CDR1 is SNHLY and CDR2 is FYNNEI. The chain's CDR3 is CASSPEQGDEKLFF. The CDR3 region has the DNA TGTGCCAGCAGCCCCGAGCAGGGGGACGAAAAACTGTTTTTT.

The chain has TRBV30 and TRBJ1-5, with D unclear. This CDR3 is built from 15 residues. Trimming took 0 bases from V and 0 from J, leaving 9 bases between them. Germline loops: CDR1 GTSNPN, CDR2 SVGIG (reference sequence). In DNA form, the CDR3 reads TGTGCCTGGAGTGTTGGGCAGAATAGCAATCAGCCCCAGCATTTT. It encodes CAWSVGQNSNQPQHF. Drawing the rest from reference TRBV30 and TRBJ1-5, the complete variable domain is SQTIHQWPATLVQPVGSPLSLECTVEGTSNPNLYWYRQAAGRGLQLLFYSVGIGQISSEVPQNLSASRPQDRQFILSSKKLLLSDSGFYLCAWSVGQNSNQPQHFGDGTRLSIL.

The J gene is TRBJ2-7, the V gene TRBV25-1, with D possibly being TRBD2 (5 bases). The germline V gene encodes CDR1 MGHDK and CDR2 SYGVNS. The CDR3 sequence is 16 residues long. Trimming pared 3 bases from V and 1 base from J, leaving 16 bases between. The CDR3 sequence is CASSEAREAVSYEQYF. In DNA, the CDR3 is TGTGCCAGCAGTGAGGCCCGGGAAGCCGTTTCCTACGAGCAGTACTTC.

The chain combines TRBV6-1 with TRBJ1-1, with D uncertain. Trimming shortened V by 0 bases and J by 2 bases, and 10 bases separated the two germline ends. Germline lookup yields CDR1 MNHNS and CDR2 SASEGT. CDR3 size: 15 residues. The CDR3 reads CASSEAFNPNTEAFF. The CDR3 bases are TGTGCCAGCAGTGAAGCTTTTAACCCTAACACTGAAGCTTTCTTT.